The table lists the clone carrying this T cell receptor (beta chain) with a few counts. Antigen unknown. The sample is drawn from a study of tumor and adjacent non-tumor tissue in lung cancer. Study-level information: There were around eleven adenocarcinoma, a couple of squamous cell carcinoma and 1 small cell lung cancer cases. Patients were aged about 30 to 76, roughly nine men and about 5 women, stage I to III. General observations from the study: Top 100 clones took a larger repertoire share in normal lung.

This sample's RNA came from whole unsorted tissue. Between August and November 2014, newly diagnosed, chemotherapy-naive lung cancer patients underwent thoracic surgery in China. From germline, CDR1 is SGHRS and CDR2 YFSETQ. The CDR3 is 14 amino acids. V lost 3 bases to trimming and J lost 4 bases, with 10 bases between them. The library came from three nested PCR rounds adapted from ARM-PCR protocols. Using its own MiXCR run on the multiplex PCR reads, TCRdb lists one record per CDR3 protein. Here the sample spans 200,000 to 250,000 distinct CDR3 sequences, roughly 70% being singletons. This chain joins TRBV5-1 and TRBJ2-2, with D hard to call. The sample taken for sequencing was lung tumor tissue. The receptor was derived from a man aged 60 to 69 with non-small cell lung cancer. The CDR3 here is CASSSEYSTGELFF. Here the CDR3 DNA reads TGCGCCAGCAGCTCAGAATATTCCACCGGGGAGCTGTTTTTT.